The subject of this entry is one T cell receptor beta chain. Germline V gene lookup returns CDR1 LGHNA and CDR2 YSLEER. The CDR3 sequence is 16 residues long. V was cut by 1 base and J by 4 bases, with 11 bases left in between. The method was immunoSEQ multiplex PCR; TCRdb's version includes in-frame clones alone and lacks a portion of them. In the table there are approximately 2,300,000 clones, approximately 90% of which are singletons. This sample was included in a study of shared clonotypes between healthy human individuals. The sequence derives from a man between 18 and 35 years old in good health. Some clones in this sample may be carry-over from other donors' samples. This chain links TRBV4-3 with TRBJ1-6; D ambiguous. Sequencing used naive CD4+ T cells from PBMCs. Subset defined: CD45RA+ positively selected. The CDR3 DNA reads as TGCGCCAGCAGCCAAGGGACTTCGACGTATAATTCACCCCTCCACTTT. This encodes CASSQGTSTYNSPLHF.